This entry lists 18 T cell receptor beta chains sequenced from one sample in a study of cytomegalovirus exposure and HLA in healthy donors. PCR primers comprised 60 Vbeta and 13 Jbeta primers. Produced via immunoSEQ multiplex PCR; TCRdb's table is partial and in-frame only. Of approximately 110,000 clones listed, around 81% were seen once; the top ten hold less than 2.5%. The sample taken for sequencing was PBMCs. These receptors were collected from a woman between 25 and 40 years old in good health and CMV-seronegative.

The chain couples TRBV18 to TRBJ2-7; 7 nucleotides line up with TRBD1. The V and J ends lost 6 bases and 4 bases, in that order; junction bases with no gene match: 9. The CDR3 extends over 14 amino acids. Germline CDR1 reads KGHSH; CDR2 reads LQKENI. For the CDR3, the DNA is TGTGCCAGCTCTCCTCAGGGGGACCTTTACGAGCAGTACTTC. Translated: CASSPQGDLYEQYF.

In this sample, this clone turned up once. CDR3 region: CASTKQGLSYEQYF. The CDR3 DNA reads as TGTGCCAGCACGAAGCAGGGCCTCTCCTACGAGCAGTACTTC. The chain is built from TRBV27 and TRBJ2-5, with D perhaps TRBD1 (5 bases). The closer fit of TRBJ2-7 to the DNA end suggests the J call may be wrong. The CDR3 totals 14 residues. Germline V gene sequence: CDR1 MNHEY, CDR2 SMNVEV (reference sequence).

This clone was counted a single time. The chain links TRBV5-1 to TRBJ1-1; the D gene is possibly TRBD1 (6 bases). CDR1 is SGHRS and CDR2 is YFSETQ in the germline V gene. The CDR3 is 15 residues long. Trimming pared 4 bases from V and 5 bases from J, leaving 18 bases between. The CDR3 bases are TGCGCCAGCAGCCGGGGGGGCAGCCCCGAAACTGAAGCTTTCTTT. Translation gives CASSRGGSPETEAFF.

V is TRBV11-1 and J is TRBJ2-3; 9 bases are shared with TRBD1. The CDR3 sequence is 15 residues long. Losses at the gene ends were 5 bases for V and 3 bases for J; bases not matched to a gene: 6. The germline CDR1 and CDR2 sequences are SGHAT and FQDESV (reference sequence). CDR3 loop: CASSGLQGATDTQYF. The DNA for the CDR3 is TGTGCCAGCAGCGGTCTACAGGGGGCAACAGATACGCAGTATTTT.

This clone has a handful of counts. This sequence joins TRBV7-9 and TRBJ2-3, with 7 bases lining up with TRBD2. V lost 8 bases and J lost 5; bases outside the gene matches: 7. The CDR3 has 13 residues. Germline loops: CDR1 SEHNR, CDR2 FQNEAQ (reference sequence). CDR3 sequence: CASGRGVVDTQYF. DNA of the CDR3: TGTGCCAGCGGCCGGGGGGTGGTAGATACGCAGTATTTT.

The chain uses TRBV7-6 and TRBJ2-3; 8 nucleotides align to TRBD2. Per the germline V gene, CDR1 is SGHVS and CDR2 is FNYEAQ. This CDR3 region has 15 residues. Germline trimming cut 0 bases from V and 8 bases from J; bases unmatched to any gene: 7. This CDR3 reads CASSLAGPRGGTQYF. CDR3 nucleotides: TGTGCCAGCAGCTTAGCGGGGCCCCGGGGGGGTACGCAGTATTTT.

This clone was seen a single time. This CDR3 is CASREMYGYTF. The CDR3 bases are TGTGCCAGCAGGGAGATGTATGGCTACACCTTC. This chain links TRBV28 with TRBJ1-2; D unclear. In germline, CDR1 is MDHEN, CDR2 SYDVKM. This CDR3 has 11 residues. V was trimmed by 6 bases and J by 5 bases, leaving 7 bases between them.

The chain couples TRBV6-1 to TRBJ2-3; D is ambiguous. Germline CDR1 and CDR2: MNHNS and SASEGT. This CDR3 has 11 amino acids. Trimming took off 1 base at V and 9 bases at J, with 5 bases between the two ends. The CDR3 DNA is TGTGCCAGCAGTGAAGTGGAGACGCAGTATTTT. Protein sequence: CASSEVETQYF.

CDR3 DNA: TGTGCCAGTAGTTCCTCAATGGGGGGGTCCTACGAGCAGTACTTC. It yields the protein CASSSSMGGSYEQYF. This chain joins TRBV19 and TRBJ2-7, with 7 positions matching TRBD2. CDR1 is LNHDA and CDR2 is SQIVND in the germline V gene (reference sequence). This CDR3 contains 15 residues. The junction had 8 bases not matched to a gene; V was cut back by 5 bases and J by 1 base.

This chain joins TRBV7-3 and TRBJ2-1; 7 nucleotides line up with TRBD2. The CDR3 consists of 20 residues. Germline V CDR1 and CDR2: SGHTA, FQGTGA. V shed 0 bases, J shed 0 bases, and the junction held 14 bases outside the gene matches. CDR3 residues: CASSLTGLAARRSSYNEQFF. CDR3 in DNA: TGTGCCAGCAGCTTAACCGGGCTAGCGGCACGGCGAAGCTCCTACAATGAGCAGTTCTTC.

This clone has just one count. The chain joins TRBV28 to TRBJ1-5; no definite D call. Trimming took off 3 bases at V and 4 bases at J, with 16 bases between the two ends. The CDR3 spans 16 residues. Germline V lookup: CDR1 MDHEN, CDR2 SYDVKM. CDR3 DNA: TGTGCCAGCAGTTTTGGAGCCCTCGTAATTAATCAGCCCCAGCATTTT. This translates into CASSFGALVINQPQHF.

V and J are TRBV7-6 and TRBJ2-7; D might be TRBD1 (7 bases). V gave up 1 base and J gave up 3 bases, with 10 bases separating them. This CDR3 region has 14 residues. Per germline, CDR1 SGHVS and CDR2 FNYEAQ. CDR3 in DNA: TGTGCCAGCAGCTTAGGCCAGGGGGGCTACGAGCAGTACTTC. As protein: CASSLGQGGYEQYF.

The sample holds one count of this clone. For the CDR3, the DNA is TGTGCCAGCAGTCCGGGACAGTTCACAGATACGCAGTATTTT. This encodes CASSPGQFTDTQYF. The chain joins TRBV27 to TRBJ2-3, with 7 positions matching TRBD1. The germline gives CDR1 MNHEY, CDR2 SMNVEV (reference sequence). V was pared by 5 bases and J by 2 bases, with 4 bases of the junction left unmatched. This CDR3 comprises 14 residues.

CDR3 nucleotides: TGTGCCAGCAGTGAAGGGAGACTTGGTGAGCAGTTCTTC. This translates into CASSEGRLGEQFF. This rearrangement joins TRBV25-1 to TRBJ2-1; D may be TRBD2 (5 bases). CDR1 is MGHDK and CDR2 is SYGVNS in the germline V gene. This CDR3 comprises 13 residues. Trimming pared 2 bases from V and 9 bases from J, leaving 11 bases between.

The chain couples TRBV6-6 to TRBJ2-5, with 10 bases fitting TRBD1. This CDR3 comprises 14 residues. CDR1 and CDR2 (germline): MNHNY, SVGAGI (reference sequence). V trimming: 6 bases; J trimming: 5 bases; junction bases outside the gene matches: 6. The CDR3 reads CASSGQGVRETQYF. CDR3 coding DNA: TGTGCCAGCAGCGGACAGGGGGTAAGGGAGACCCAGTACTTC.

The V gene is TRBV7-3, the J gene TRBJ2-1, with D possibly TRBD1 on 5 matching bases. Germline V CDR1 and CDR2: SGHTA, FQGTGA. V was cut by 4 bases and J by 9 bases, with 10 bases left in between. The CDR3 extends over 12 amino acids. The CDR3 loop reads CASSSRRGEQFF. CDR3 coding DNA: TGTGCCAGCAGCTCCCGAAGGGGTGAGCAGTTCTTC.

This clone was seen a few times. The genes are TRBV7-6 and TRBJ1-4, with TRBD1 as a possible D gene (6 bases). The V and J ends lost 1 base and 8 bases respectively, with 23 bases between them. This CDR3 region has 18 residues. Germline CDR1 and CDR2: SGHVS and FNYEAQ. For the CDR3, the DNA is TGTGCCAGCAGCTTAGTAGGGACATCCAACCCCGCCGGCGAAAAACTGTTTTTT. It yields the protein CASSLVGTSNPAGEKLFF.

The chain combines TRBV27 with TRBJ1-1; 9 positions agree with TRBD1. V was clipped by 4 bases and J by 4 bases; unmatched bases: 7. The CDR3 runs to 15 residues. Germline V lookup: CDR1 MNHEY, CDR2 SMNVEV (reference sequence). CDR3 amino acids: CASSWGTGSTTEAFF. The CDR3 coding sequence is TGTGCCAGCAGTTGGGGGACAGGGTCTACCACTGAAGCTTTCTTT.